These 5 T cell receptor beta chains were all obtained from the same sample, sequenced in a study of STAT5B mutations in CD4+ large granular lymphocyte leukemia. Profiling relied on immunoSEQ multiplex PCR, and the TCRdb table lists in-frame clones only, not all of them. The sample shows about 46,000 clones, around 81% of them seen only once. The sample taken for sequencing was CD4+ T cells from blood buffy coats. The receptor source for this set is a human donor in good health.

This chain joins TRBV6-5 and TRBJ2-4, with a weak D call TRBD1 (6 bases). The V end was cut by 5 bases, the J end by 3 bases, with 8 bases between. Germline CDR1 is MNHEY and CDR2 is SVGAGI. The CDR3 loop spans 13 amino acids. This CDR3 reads CASSGGSKNIQYF. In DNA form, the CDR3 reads TGTGCCAGCAGTGGGGGCAGCAAAAACATTCAGTACTTC.

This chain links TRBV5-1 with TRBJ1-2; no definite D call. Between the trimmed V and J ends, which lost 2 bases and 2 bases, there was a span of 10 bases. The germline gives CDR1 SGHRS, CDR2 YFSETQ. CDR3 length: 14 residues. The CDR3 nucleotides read TGCGCCAGCAGCTTACAAGCATACAACTATGGCTACACCTTC. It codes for CASSLQAYNYGYTF.

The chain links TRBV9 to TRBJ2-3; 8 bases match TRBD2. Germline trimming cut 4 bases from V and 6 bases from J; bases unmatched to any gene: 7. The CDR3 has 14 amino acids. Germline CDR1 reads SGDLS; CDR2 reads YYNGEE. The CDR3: CASSPGTRGDTQYF. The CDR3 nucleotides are TGTGCCAGCAGCCCCGGGACTAGGGGCGATACGCAGTATTTT.

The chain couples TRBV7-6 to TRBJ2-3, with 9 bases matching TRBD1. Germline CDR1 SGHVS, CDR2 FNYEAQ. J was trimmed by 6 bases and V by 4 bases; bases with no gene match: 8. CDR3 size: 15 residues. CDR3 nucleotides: TGTGCCAGCAGCTCTGTTACAGGGGGCTTTGATACGCAGTATTTT. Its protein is CASSSVTGGFDTQYF.

The CDR3 bases are TGTGCCAGCAGTTACTCGCACAGGAACTACGAGCAGTACTTC. This encodes CASSYSHRNYEQYF. V is TRBV6-5 and J is TRBJ2-7; tentatively, D is TRBD1 (5 bases). V was trimmed by 0 bases and J by 3 bases, leaving 9 bases between them. The CDR3 contains 14 residues. Germline CDR1 and CDR2: MNHEY and SVGAGI.